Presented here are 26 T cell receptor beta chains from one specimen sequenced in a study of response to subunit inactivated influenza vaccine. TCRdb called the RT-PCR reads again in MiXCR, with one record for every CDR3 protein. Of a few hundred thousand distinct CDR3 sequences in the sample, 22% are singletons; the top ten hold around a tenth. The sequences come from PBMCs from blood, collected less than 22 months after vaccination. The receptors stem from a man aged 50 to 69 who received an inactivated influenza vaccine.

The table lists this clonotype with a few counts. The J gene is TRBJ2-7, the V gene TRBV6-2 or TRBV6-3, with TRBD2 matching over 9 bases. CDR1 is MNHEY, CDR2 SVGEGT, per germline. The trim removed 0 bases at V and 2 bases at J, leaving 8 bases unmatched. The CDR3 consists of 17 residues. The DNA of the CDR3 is TGTGCCAGCAGTTACTCGATCGGCCTAGCGGGGACCTACGAGCAGTACTTC. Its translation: CASSYSIGLAGTYEQYF.

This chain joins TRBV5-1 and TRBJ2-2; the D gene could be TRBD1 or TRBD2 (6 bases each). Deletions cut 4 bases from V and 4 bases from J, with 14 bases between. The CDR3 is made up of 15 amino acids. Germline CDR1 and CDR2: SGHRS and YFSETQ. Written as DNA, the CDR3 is TGCGCCAGCAGCCTAGGGGGGCCGAGCACCGGGGAGCTGTTTTTT. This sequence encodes CASSLGGPSTGELFF.

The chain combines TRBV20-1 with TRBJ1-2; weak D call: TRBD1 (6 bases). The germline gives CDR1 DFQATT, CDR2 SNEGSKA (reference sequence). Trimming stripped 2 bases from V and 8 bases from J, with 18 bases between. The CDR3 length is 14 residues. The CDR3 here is CSARTPRQGIGYTF. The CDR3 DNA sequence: TGCAGTGCTAGAACCCCTAGGCAGGGGATAGGCTACACCTTC.

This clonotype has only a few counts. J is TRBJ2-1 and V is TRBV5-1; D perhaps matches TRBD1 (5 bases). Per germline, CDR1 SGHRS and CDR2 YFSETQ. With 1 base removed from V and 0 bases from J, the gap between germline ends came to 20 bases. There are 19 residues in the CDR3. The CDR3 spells CASSLRVGAHPGSYNEQFF. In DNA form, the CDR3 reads TGCGCCAGCAGCTTGCGGGTAGGGGCGCACCCTGGCTCCTACAATGAGCAGTTCTTC.

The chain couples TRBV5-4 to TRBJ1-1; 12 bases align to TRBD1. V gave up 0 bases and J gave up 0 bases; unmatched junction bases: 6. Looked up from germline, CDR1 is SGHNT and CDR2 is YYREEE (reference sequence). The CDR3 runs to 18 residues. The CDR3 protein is CASSLDWDRGPMNTEAFF. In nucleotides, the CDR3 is TGTGCCAGCAGCTTGGACTGGGACAGGGGGCCTATGAACACTGAAGCTTTCTTT. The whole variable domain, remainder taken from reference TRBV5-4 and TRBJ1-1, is ETGVTQSPTHLIKTRGQQVTLRCSSQSGHNTVSWYQQALGQGPQFIFQYYREEENGRGNFPPRFSGLQFPNYSSELNVNALELDDSALYLCASSLDWDRGPMNTEAFFGQGTRLTVV.

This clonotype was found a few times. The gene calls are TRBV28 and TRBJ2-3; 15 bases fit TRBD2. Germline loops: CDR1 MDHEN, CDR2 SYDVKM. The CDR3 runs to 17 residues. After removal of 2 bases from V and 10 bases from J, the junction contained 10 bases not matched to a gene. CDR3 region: CASSLDPGTSGGRSQYF. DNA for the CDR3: TGTGCCAGCAGTTTAGACCCTGGGACTAGCGGGGGGAGGTCGCAGTATTTT.

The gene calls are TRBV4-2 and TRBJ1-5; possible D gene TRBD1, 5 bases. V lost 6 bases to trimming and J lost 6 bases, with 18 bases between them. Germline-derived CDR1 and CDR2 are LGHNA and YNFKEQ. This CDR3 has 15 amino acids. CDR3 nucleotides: TGTGCCAGCAGTTACGCAGAAGGGGTAGGTCAGCCCCAGCATTTT. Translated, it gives CASSYAEGVGQPQHF.

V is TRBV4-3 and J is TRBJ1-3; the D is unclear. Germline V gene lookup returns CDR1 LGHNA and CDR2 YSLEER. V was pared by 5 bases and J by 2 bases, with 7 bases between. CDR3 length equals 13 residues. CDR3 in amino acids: CASSSQAGNTIYF. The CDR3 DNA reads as TGCGCCAGCAGCTCCCAAGCTGGAAACACCATATATTTT.

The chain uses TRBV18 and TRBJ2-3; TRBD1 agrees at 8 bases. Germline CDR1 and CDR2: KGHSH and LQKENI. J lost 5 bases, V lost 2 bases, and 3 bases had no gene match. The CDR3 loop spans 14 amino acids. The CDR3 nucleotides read TGTGCCAGCTCACCATCGACAGGGGTAGATACGCAGTATTTT. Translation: CASSPSTGVDTQYF.

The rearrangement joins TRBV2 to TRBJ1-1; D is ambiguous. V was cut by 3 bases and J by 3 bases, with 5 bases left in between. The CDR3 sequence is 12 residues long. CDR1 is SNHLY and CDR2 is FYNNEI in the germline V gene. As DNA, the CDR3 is TGTGCCAGCAGTGATCAGGACACTGAAGCTTTCTTT. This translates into CASSDQDTEAFF.

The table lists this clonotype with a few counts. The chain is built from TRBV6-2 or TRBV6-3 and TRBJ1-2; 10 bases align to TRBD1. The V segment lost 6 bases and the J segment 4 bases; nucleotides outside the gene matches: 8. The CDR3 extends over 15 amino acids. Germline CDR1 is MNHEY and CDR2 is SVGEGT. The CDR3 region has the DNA TGTGCCAGCAGCGCCTCCGGGACAGGGGCCTATGGCTACACCTTC. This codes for CASSASGTGAYGYTF.

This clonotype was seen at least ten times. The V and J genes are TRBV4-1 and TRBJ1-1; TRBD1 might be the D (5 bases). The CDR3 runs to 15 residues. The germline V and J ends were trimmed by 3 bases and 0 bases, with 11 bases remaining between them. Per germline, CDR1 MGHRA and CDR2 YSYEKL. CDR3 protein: CASSQGRVMNTEAFF. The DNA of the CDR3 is TGCGCCAGCAGCCAGGGACGGGTCATGAACACTGAAGCTTTCTTT.

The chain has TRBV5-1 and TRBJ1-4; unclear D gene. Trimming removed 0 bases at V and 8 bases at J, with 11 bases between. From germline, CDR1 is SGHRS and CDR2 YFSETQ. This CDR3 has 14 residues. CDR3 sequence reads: CASSLGRGGEKLFF. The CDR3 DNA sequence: TGCGCCAGCAGCTTGGGCCGGGGAGGCGAAAAACTGTTTTTT. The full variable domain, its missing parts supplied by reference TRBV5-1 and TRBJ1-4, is KAGVTQTPRYLIKTRGQQVTLSCSPISGHRSVSWYQQTPGQGLQFLFEYFSETQRNKGNFPGRFSGRQFSNSRSEMNVSTLELGDSALYLCASSLGRGGEKLFFGSGTQLSVL.

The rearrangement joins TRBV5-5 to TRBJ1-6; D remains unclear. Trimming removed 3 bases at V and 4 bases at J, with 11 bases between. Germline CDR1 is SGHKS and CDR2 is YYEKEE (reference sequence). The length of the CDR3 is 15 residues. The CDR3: CASSSESPYNSPLHF. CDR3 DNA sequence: TGTGCCAGCAGCTCAGAGTCCCCATATAATTCACCCCTCCACTTT.

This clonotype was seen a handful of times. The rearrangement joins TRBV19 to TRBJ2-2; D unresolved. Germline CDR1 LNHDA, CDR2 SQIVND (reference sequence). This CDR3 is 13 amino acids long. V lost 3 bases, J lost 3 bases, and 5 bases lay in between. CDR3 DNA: TGTGCCAGTAGTATGAGGTACACCGGGGAGCTGTTTTTT. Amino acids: CASSMRYTGELFF.

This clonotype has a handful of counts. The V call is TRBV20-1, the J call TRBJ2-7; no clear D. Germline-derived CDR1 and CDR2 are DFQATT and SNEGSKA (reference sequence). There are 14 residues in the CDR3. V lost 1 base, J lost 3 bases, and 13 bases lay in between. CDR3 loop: CSARAYPINYEQYF. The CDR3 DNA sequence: TGCAGTGCTAGAGCTTATCCCATCAACTACGAGCAGTACTTC.

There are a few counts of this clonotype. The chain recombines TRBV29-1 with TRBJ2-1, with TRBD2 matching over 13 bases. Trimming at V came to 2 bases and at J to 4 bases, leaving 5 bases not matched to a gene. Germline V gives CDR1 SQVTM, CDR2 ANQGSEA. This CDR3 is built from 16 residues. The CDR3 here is CSVELMTSGGYNEQFF. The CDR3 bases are TGCAGCGTTGAATTAATGACTAGCGGGGGGTACAATGAGCAGTTCTTC.

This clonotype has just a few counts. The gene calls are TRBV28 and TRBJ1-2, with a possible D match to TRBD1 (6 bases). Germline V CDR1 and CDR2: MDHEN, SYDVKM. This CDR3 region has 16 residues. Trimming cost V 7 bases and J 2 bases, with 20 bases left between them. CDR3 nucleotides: TGTGCCAGCACTTCGGGGGGGGCGCTCGGCAACTATGGCTACACCTTC. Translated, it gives CASTSGGALGNYGYTF.

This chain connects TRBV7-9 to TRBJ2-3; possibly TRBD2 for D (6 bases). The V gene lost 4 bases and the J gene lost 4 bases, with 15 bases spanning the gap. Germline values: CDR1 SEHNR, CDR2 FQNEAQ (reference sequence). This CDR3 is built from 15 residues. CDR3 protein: CASSSLGGRADTQYF. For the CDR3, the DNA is TGTGCCAGCAGCTCCCTTGGGGGGAGAGCAGATACGCAGTATTTT.

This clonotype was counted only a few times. This chain's CDR3 is CASSQTSGAPYEQYF. The CDR3 region has the DNA TGTGCCAGCAGCCAGACTAGCGGGGCCCCCTACGAGCAGTACTTC. The rearrangement joins TRBV3-1 to TRBJ2-7, with 11 bases fitting TRBD2. This CDR3 has 15 residues. Germline V lookup: CDR1 LGHDT, CDR2 YNNKEL (reference sequence). Trimming cost V 3 bases and J 2 bases; bases outside gene matches: 3.

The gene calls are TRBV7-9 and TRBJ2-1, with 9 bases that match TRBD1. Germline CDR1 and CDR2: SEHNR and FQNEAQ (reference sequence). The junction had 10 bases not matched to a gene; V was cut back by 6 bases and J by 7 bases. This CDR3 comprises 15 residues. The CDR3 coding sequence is TGTGCCAGCAGTTCCGGGACAGGGCTGGTTAATGAGCAGTTCTTC. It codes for CASSSGTGLVNEQFF.

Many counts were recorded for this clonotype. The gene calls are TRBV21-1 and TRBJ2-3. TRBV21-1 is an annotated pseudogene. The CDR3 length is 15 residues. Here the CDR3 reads CASSKSWRSTDTQYF. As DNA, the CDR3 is TGTGCCAGCAGCAAAAGTTGGCGGAGCACAGATACGCAGTATTTT.

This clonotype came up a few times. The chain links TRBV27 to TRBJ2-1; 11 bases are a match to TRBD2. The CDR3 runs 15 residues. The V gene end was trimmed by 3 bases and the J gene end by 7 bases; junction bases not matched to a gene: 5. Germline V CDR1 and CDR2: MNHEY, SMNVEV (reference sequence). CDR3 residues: CASSFGSGRGNEQFF. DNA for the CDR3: TGTGCCAGCAGTTTCGGTAGCGGGAGGGGTAATGAGCAGTTCTTC.

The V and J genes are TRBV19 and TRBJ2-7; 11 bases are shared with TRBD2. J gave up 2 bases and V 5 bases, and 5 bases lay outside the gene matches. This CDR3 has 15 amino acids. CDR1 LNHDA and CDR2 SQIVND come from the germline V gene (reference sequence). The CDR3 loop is CASSAASGGPYEQYF. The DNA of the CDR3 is TGTGCCAGTAGTGCCGCTAGCGGGGGGCCCTACGAGCAGTACTTC.

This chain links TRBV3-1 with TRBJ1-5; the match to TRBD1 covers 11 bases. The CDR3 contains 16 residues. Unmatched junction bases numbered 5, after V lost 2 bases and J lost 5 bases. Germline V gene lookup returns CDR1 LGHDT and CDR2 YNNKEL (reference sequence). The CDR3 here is CASSQSGTGGHQPQHF. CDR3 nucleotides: TGTGCCAGCAGCCAATCCGGGACAGGGGGACATCAGCCCCAGCATTTT.

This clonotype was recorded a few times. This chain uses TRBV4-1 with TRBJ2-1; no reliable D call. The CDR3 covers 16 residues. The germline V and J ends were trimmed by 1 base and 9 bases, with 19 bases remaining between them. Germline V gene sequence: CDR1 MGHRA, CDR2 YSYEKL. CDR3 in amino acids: CASSQADVFGNVEQFF. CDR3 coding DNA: TGCGCCAGCAGCCAAGCGGACGTATTCGGTAATGTTGAGCAGTTCTTC.